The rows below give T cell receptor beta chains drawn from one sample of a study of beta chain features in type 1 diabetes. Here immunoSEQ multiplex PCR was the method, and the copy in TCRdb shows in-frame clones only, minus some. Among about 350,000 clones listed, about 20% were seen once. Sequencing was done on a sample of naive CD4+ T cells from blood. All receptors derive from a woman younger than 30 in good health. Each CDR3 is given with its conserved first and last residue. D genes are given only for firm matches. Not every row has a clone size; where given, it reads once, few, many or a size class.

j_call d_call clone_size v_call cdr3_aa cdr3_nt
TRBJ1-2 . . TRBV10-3 CATAGDINYGYTF TGTGCCACTGCCGGGGACATTAACTATGGCTACACCTTC
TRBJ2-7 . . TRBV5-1 CASSLETVDEQYF TGCGCCAGCAGCTTGGAGACAGTAGACGAGCAGTACTTC
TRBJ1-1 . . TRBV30 CAWDPDSPNTEAFF TGTGCCTGGGATCCGGACAGCCCCAACACTGAAGCTTTCTTT
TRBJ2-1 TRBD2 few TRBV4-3 CASSQDLAGGLYPEQFF TGCGCCAGCAGCCAAGATTTAGCGGGGGGGCTTTACCCTGAGCAGTTCTTC
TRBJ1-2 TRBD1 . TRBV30 CAWTSPGQGLYDYTF TGTGCCTGGACCTCCCCGGGACAGGGTTTATATGACTACACCTTC
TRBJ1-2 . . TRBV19 CASSIETAYGYTF TGTGCCAGTAGTATTGAGACAGCTTATGGCTACACCTTC
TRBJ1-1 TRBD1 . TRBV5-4 CASSPRTGSNTEAFF TGTGCCAGCAGCCCCCGGACAGGATCGAACACTGAAGCTTTCTTT
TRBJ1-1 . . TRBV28 CASKIVKNTEAFF TGTGCCAGCAAAATAGTAAAGAACACTGAAGCTTTCTTT
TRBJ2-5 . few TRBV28 CASSFEETQYF TGTGCCAGCAGTTTCGAAGAGACCCAGTACTTC
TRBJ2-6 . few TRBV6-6 CASRPGTHSGANVLTF TGTGCCAGCAGGCCCGGGACACACTCTGGGGCCAACGTCCTGACTTTC
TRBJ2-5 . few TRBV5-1 CASSLKETQYF TGCGCCAGCAGCCTTAAAGAGACCCAGTACTTC
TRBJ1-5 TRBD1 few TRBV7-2 CASSNGQGLYQPQHF TGTGCCAGCAGCAACGGACAGGGTTTGTATCAGCCCCAGCATTTT
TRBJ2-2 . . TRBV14 CASSPLGPGELFF TGTGCCAGCAGCCCACTGGGGCCCGGGGAGCTGTTTTTT
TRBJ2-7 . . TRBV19 CASSRDWNYEQYF TGTGCCAGTAGCCGGGACTGGAACTACGAGCAGTACTTC
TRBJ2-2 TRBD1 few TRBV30 CASQQGAVITGELFF TGTGCCTCCCAACAGGGGGCTGTAATCACCGGGGAGCTGTTTTTT
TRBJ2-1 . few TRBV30 CAWSRGEQFF TGTGCCTGGAGTCGCGGAGAGCAGTTCTTC
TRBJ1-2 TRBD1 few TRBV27 CASSRRPGTGDGAYGYTF TGTGCCAGCAGCAGGCGTCCCGGGACAGGGGACGGTGCCTATGGCTACACCTTC
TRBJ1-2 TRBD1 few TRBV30 CAWRTGDGYTF TGTGCCTGGAGGACAGGGGATGGCTACACCTTC